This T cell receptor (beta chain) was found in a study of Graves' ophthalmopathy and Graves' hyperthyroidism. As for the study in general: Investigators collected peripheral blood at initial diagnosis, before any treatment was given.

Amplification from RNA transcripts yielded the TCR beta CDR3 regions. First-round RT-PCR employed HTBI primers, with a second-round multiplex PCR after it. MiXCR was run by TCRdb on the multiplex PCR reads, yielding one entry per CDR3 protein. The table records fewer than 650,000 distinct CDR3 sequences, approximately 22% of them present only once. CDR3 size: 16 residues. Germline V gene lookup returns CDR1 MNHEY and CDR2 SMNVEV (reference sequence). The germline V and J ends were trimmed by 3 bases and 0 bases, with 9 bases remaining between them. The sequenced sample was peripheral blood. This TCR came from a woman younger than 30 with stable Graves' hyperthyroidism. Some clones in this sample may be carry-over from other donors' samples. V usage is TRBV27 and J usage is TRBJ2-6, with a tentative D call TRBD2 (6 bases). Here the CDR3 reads CASSFFGGSGANVLTF. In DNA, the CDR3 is TGTGCCAGCAGTTTTTTCGGGGGCTCTGGGGCCAACGTCCTGACTTTC.